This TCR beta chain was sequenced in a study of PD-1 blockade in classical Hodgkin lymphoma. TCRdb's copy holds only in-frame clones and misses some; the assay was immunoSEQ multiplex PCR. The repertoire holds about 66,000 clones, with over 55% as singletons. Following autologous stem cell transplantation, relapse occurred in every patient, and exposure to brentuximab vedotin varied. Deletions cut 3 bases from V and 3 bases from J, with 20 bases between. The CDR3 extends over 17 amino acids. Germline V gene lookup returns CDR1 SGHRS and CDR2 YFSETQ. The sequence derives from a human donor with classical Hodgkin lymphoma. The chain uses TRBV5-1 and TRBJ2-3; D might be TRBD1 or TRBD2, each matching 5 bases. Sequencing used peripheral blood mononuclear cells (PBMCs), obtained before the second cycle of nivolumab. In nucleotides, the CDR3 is TGCGCCAGCAGCTGGGGGACCTCGGGGCGGGCTACAGATACGCAGTATTTT. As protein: CASSWGTSGRATDTQYF.